This T cell receptor beta chain appears in the sequencing data of a study of T cells in pancreatic ductal adenocarcinoma. This table comes from immunoSEQ multiplex PCR, and its TCRdb copy is limited to in-frame clones, with some not included. The sample gives 15,000 to 20,000 clones, roughly 86% of which show up once; roughly 0.91% is in the top ten. For this clone: The antigen remains undetermined.

CDR3 length equals 14 residues. V shed 2 bases and J 10 bases; nucleotides not matched to a gene: 8. Per the germline V gene, CDR1 is SGHTA and CDR2 is FQGNSA. No neoadjuvant therapy was given to the selected pancreatic ductal adenocarcinoma patients before their surgery. Regarding the study as a whole: This surgical cohort overrepresents the minority presenting with early-stage disease. Blood clonality (about 0.069) did not differ significantly from tumor (about 0.11).

The chain carries TRBV7-2 and TRBJ2-4, with 7 bases lining up with TRBD2. This receptor was taken from a human donor with pancreatic ductal adenocarcinoma. Sequencing was done on a sample of PBMCs. CDR3 protein: CASSLLAGREIQYF. The CDR3 coding sequence is TGTGCCAGCAGCTTATTGGCAGGGAGGGAAATTCAGTACTTC. The complete variable domain, with remaining parts taken from reference TRBV7-2 and TRBJ2-4, reads GAGVSQSPSNKVTEKGKDVELRCDPISGHTALYWYRQSLGQGLEFLIYFQGNSAPDKSGLPSDRFSAERTGGSVSTLTIQRTQQEDSAVYLCASSLLAGREIQYFGAGTRLSVL.